The 13 T cell receptor beta chains below were found in one sample sequenced in a study of T cell changes during pregnancy in multiple sclerosis (dated by TCRdb to the late 2010s). Libraries were made using the immunoSEQ multiplex PCR assay. This immuneACCESS table, as held by TCRdb, lists in-frame sequences with V and J called but not all clones. Of the missing ones, under half trace to an unresolved V gene in checked studies; the others have no known cause. For this sample there are tens of thousands of clones; around 93% appear just once. The leading ten clones occupy approximately 0.64% of the sample. The sample in question was CD4+ T cells from peripheral blood mononuclear cells, obtained after pregnancy. The receptors here all came from a female donor with multiple sclerosis, enrolled in a pregnancy study.

The chain uses TRBV5-6 and TRBJ2-1, with 9 bases identical to TRBD1. The CDR3 has 16 residues. The ends lost 4 bases at V and 1 base at J; junction bases unmatched: 6. Germline V lookup: CDR1 SGHDT, CDR2 YYEEEE. CDR3 residues: CASSSSGTGSYNEQFF. CDR3 bases: TGTGCCAGCAGCAGTTCCGGGACAGGGTCCTACAATGAGCAGTTCTTC.

The table lists this clone with a count of one. This rearrangement joins TRBV27 to TRBJ2-1; unclear D gene. CDR3 length: 13 amino acids. Trimming removed 7 bases from V and 0 bases from J, with 7 bases in between. CDR1 MNHEY and CDR2 SMNVEV come from the germline V gene (reference sequence). This CDR3 reads CASTPSSYNEQFF. CDR3 nucleotides: TGTGCCAGCACTCCTAGCTCCTACAATGAGCAGTTCTTC.

V usage is TRBV30 and J usage is TRBJ1-5, with 7 nucleotides matching TRBD1. Trimming cost V 2 bases and J 7 bases; bases outside gene matches: 5. Germline V CDR1 and CDR2: GTSNPN, SVGIG (reference sequence). This CDR3 is 13 amino acids long. This CDR3 is CAWSLTGAQPQHF. CDR3 DNA: TGTGCCTGGAGTTTAACAGGGGCCCAGCCCCAGCATTTT.

V and J are TRBV4-2 and TRBJ1-5; no reliable D call. This CDR3 is built from 15 residues. Germline assignment: CDR1 LGHNA and CDR2 YNFKEQ. The ends were cut back, 1 base at V and 4 bases at J, with 11 bases in the middle. Here the CDR3 reads CASSQGLEDNQPQHF. The CDR3 DNA follows: TGTGCCAGCAGCCAAGGCCTTGAGGATAATCAGCCCCAGCATTTT.

The chain recombines TRBV7-3 with TRBJ2-1; 8 bases are shared with TRBD2. Germline CDR1 and CDR2: SGHTA and FQGTGA. The CDR3 spans 15 residues. Trimming removed 2 bases from V and 8 bases from J; junction bases left unmatched: 8. CDR3 sequence (DNA): TGTGCCAGCAGCTTAGCGGGACTAGGCCCCTATGAGCAGTTCTTC. Amino acid sequence: CASSLAGLGPYEQFF. Supplemented by reference TRBV7-3 and TRBJ2-1, the full variable domain reads GAGVSQTPSNKVTEKGKYVELRCDPISGHTALYWYRQSLGQGPEFLIYFQGTGAADDSGLPNDRFFAVRPEGSVSTLKIQRTERGDSAVYLCASSLAGLGPYEQFFGPGTRLTVL.

V is TRBV7-3 and J is TRBJ1-6; no clear D gene. The CDR3 runs 14 residues. Between the trimmed V and J ends, which lost 4 bases and 7 bases, there was a span of 11 bases. Germline CDR1 is SGHTA and CDR2 is FQGTGA. CDR3 region: CASSSGRQNSPLHF. The CDR3 DNA is TGTGCCAGCAGCTCCGGGAGGCAAAATTCACCCCTCCACTTT. The whole variable domain, remainder taken from reference TRBV7-3 and TRBJ1-6, is GAGVSQTPSNKVTEKGKYVELRCDPISGHTALYWYRQSLGQGPEFLIYFQGTGAADDSGLPNDRFFAVRPEGSVSTLKIQRTERGDSAVYLCASSSGRQNSPLHFGNGTRLTVT.

CDR3 protein: CASRGGWGPDTGELFF. Written as DNA, the CDR3 is TGTGCCAGCAGGGGCGGGTGGGGGCCGGACACCGGGGAGCTGTTTTTT. This chain uses TRBV7-2 with TRBJ2-2; tentative D call: TRBD1 (6 bases). There are 16 residues in the CDR3. Germline values: CDR1 SGHTA, CDR2 FQGNSA. The V gene lost 6 bases and the J gene lost 3 bases, with 17 bases spanning the gap.

This chain joins TRBV20-1 and TRBJ2-1; unclear D gene. Germline loops: CDR1 DFQATT, CDR2 SNEGSKA (reference sequence). The length of the CDR3 is 11 residues. Trimming left V 0 bases short and J 9 bases short, with 6 bases between. In DNA form, the CDR3 reads TGCAGTGCTAGAGATCTACGTGAGCAGTTCTTC. Its translation is CSARDLREQFF.

The chain carries TRBV30 and TRBJ1-4; TRBD1 might be the D (6 bases). V lost 0 bases, J lost 5 bases, and 13 bases lay in between. Germline V gene lookup returns CDR1 GTSNPN and CDR2 SVGIG (reference sequence). This CDR3 is 15 amino acids long. CDR3: CAWSVVRGRNEKLFF. CDR3 nucleotides: TGTGCCTGGAGTGTAGTGAGGGGGAGAAATGAAAAACTGTTTTTT.

Here the CDR3 reads CASSLAQGRNTIYF. Here the CDR3 DNA reads TGTGCCAGCAGCTTAGCCCAGGGGAGAAACACCATATATTTT. The rearrangement links TRBV7-8 to TRBJ1-3; possible D gene TRBD1, 6 bases. The germline V gene has CDR1 SGHVS and CDR2 FQNEAQ. The CDR3 runs to 14 residues. With 0 bases removed from V and 5 bases from J, the gap between germline ends came to 8 bases. Looking up the rest from reference TRBV7-8 and TRBJ1-3 gives the full variable domain: GAGVSQSPRYKVAKRGQDVALRCDPISGHVSLFWYQQALGQGPEFLTYFQNEAQLDKSGLPSDRFFAERPEGSVSTLKIQRTQQEDSAVYLCASSLAQGRNTIYFGEGSWLTVV.

The rearrangement links TRBV18 to TRBJ1-1, with D maybe TRBD1 (6 bases). The CDR3 totals 16 residues. Trimming took off 0 bases at V and 3 bases at J, with 14 bases between the two ends. Looked up from germline, CDR1 is KGHSH and CDR2 is LQKENI. This CDR3 reads CASSPPRGAEDTEAFF. The CDR3 DNA follows: TGTGCCAGCTCACCACCACGGGGGGCCGAGGACACTGAAGCTTTCTTT. The full variable domain, completed using reference TRBV18 and TRBJ1-1, is NAGVMQNPRHLVRRRGQEARLRCSPMKGHSHVYWYRQLPEEGLKFMVYLQKENIIDESGMPKERFSAEFPKEGPSILRIQQVVRGDSAAYFCASSPPRGAEDTEAFFGQGTRLTVV.

The V and J genes are TRBV6-4 and TRBJ2-2; 7 bases are shared with TRBD1. The CDR3 length is 14 residues. Germline V gene lookup returns CDR1 MRHNA and CDR2 SNTAGT. Unmatched junction bases numbered 4, after V lost 3 bases and J lost 6 bases. In nucleotides, the CDR3 is TGTGCCAGCAGTGATCAAGGGGGCGCCGGGGAGCTGTTTTTT. Residues: CASSDQGGAGELFF.

The chain carries TRBV7-2 and TRBJ2-5, with D possibly being TRBD1 (6 bases). Per germline, CDR1 SGHTA and CDR2 FQGNSA. Trimming removed 5 bases from V and 7 bases from J, with 17 bases in between. The length of the CDR3 is 14 residues. CDR3 loop: CASSRDTSRSTQYF. The CDR3 DNA follows: TGTGCCAGCAGCCGGGACACCTCAAGATCGACCCAGTACTTC.